The 3 T cell receptor beta chains listed next were all sequenced from one sample in a study of cytomegalovirus exposure and HLA in healthy donors. The PCR made use of 60 Vbeta and 13 Jbeta primers. The method was immunoSEQ multiplex PCR; TCRdb's version includes in-frame clones alone and lacks a portion of them. The sample lists 200,000 to 250,000 clones; approximately 84% were seen once. The source material was PBMCs. The receptors here all came from a woman in her thirties or forties in good health and CMV-seronegative.

The chain is built from TRBV28 and TRBJ1-4; 7 positions agree with TRBD1. The V gene end was trimmed by 3 bases and the J gene end by 7 bases; junction bases not matched to a gene: 8. This CDR3 region has 15 residues. Per germline, CDR1 MDHEN and CDR2 SYDVKM. The CDR3 loop reads CASSFGAGGFEKLFF. The CDR3 bases are TGTGCCAGCAGTTTCGGGGCAGGGGGATTTGAAAAACTGTTTTTT.

This clone has just one count. V gene TRBV5-1 combines with J gene TRBJ2-7, with TRBD1 matching over 8 bases. Trimming removed 3 bases from V and 5 bases from J; junction bases left unmatched: 7. Germline V gene sequence: CDR1 SGHRS, CDR2 YFSETQ. This CDR3 region has 14 residues. CDR3 DNA: TGCGCCAGCAGCTCGTGGACAGGGTCGGACGAGCAGTACTTC. Residues: CASSSWTGSDEQYF.

This chain links TRBV7-7 with TRBJ2-5, with D perhaps TRBD2 (5 bases). Germline loops: CDR1 SSHAT, CDR2 FNYEAQ (reference sequence). This CDR3 is 13 amino acids long. CDR3 coding DNA: TGTGCTAGCGCAGGTGGATCTGTCGAGACCCAGTACTTC. Translation: CASAGGSVETQYF.